The 9 T cell receptor beta chains below all came from one sample that was sequenced in a study of shared clonotypes between healthy human individuals. The repertoire was sequenced with immunoSEQ multiplex PCR; TCRdb's copy has only in-frame clones and lacks some. The sample shows over a million clones, roughly 96% of them seen only once. The sequenced sample was naive CD4+ T cells sorted from blood. Subset meaning: CD45RA+ positively selected. Receptor source: a man aged 25-45 years in good health.

This chain joins TRBV7-9 and TRBJ1-1; no clear D. Trimming stripped 1 base from V and 5 bases from J, with 5 bases between. This CDR3 has 12 amino acids. CDR1 SEHNR and CDR2 FQNEAQ come from the germline V gene (reference sequence). DNA for the CDR3: TGTGCCAGCAGCTTAGGAGAGACTGAAGCTTTCTTT. Residues: CASSLGETEAFF.

Comments on this clone: The sample holds other DNA sequences that translate to the same CDR3. The chain is built from TRBV7-8 and TRBJ2-3; D unclear. Trimming shortened V by 3 bases and J by 3 bases, and 4 bases separated the two germline ends. Germline lookup yields CDR1 SGHVS and CDR2 FQNEAQ. The CDR3 is 12 amino acids. CDR3 DNA: TGTGCCAGCAGCTTTAGTACAGATACGCAGTATTTT. As protein: CASSFSTDTQYF.

The J gene is TRBJ2-1, the V gene TRBV11-3, with 9 bases aligning to TRBD2. V trimming: 2 bases; J trimming: 9 bases; junction bases outside the gene matches: 8. The CDR3 covers 15 residues. The germline V gene encodes CDR1 SGHNT and CDR2 YENEEA. The CDR3 DNA sequence: TGTGCCAGCAGCTTACTCCCAGCGGGAGGAAGTGAGCAGTTCTTC. Amino acid sequence: CASSLLPAGGSEQFF.

The chain couples TRBV10-3 to TRBJ1-1; the D is unclear. Germline V CDR1 and CDR2: ENHRY, SYGVKD. The CDR3 has 15 residues. V was cut by 0 bases and J by 8 bases, with 16 bases left in between. CDR3 sequence reads: CAISESRTGLVEAFF. The CDR3 DNA is TGTGCCATCAGTGAGTCCAGGACTGGTCTGGTCGAAGCTTTCTTT.

The rearrangement links TRBV6-6 to TRBJ1-1; D might be TRBD1 (5 bases). The CDR3 has 13 residues. V lost 7 bases, J lost 1 base, and 10 bases lay in between. The germline V gene encodes CDR1 MNHNY and CDR2 SVGAGI (reference sequence). The CDR3 sequence: CASTFGQNTEAFF. CDR3 nucleotides: TGTGCCAGCACCTTTGGACAGAACACTGAAGCTTTCTTT.

J is TRBJ2-1 and V is TRBV5-6; 7 positions match TRBD1. The V and J ends lost 3 bases and 2 bases, in that order; junction bases with no gene match: 8. The length of the CDR3 is 16 residues. Per the germline V gene, CDR1 is SGHDT and CDR2 is YYEEEE. The CDR3 loop reads CASSSTGAAPYNEQFF. The DNA of the CDR3 is TGTGCCAGCAGCTCTACAGGGGCCGCGCCCTACAATGAGCAGTTCTTC.

V gene TRBV7-9 combines with J gene TRBJ1-1; D call uncertain. Trimming took 7 bases from V and 3 from J, leaving 15 bases between them. Germline V gene lookup returns CDR1 SEHNR and CDR2 FQNEAQ (reference sequence). This CDR3 spans 14 amino acids. The DNA of the CDR3 is TGTGCCAGCATAAACACAGTTTATGACACTGAAGCTTTCTTT. Its protein product is CASINTVYDTEAFF.

The chain joins TRBV7-6 to TRBJ2-5; either TRBD1 or TRBD2 may supply D (5 bases each). Germline assignment: CDR1 SGHVS and CDR2 FNYEAQ. The length of the CDR3 is 18 residues. Trimming removed 5 bases from V and 6 bases from J, with 28 bases in between. Written as DNA, the CDR3 is TGTGCCAGCAGCCCACAGCCGGGGACCTCGCTCGCCACGAAGACCCAGTACTTC. It encodes CASSPQPGTSLATKTQYF.

The CDR3 DNA sequence: TGTGCCAGCAGCCACACTAGCGGGGGTTACAATGAGCAGTTCTTC. Its protein product is CASSHTSGGYNEQFF. V gene TRBV5-4 combines with J gene TRBJ2-1; 11 bases align to TRBD2. Germline CDR1 reads SGHNT; CDR2 reads YYREEE (reference sequence). J gave up 4 bases and V 4 bases, and 4 bases lay outside the gene matches. There are 15 residues in the CDR3.